The present TCR beta chain was sequenced within a study of cytomegalovirus exposure and HLA in healthy donors. Amplification used 60 Vbeta primers and 13 Jbeta primers. Sequencing was performed with immunoSEQ multiplex PCR; in TCRdb, only in-frame clones are kept and a portion is missing. The data contain under 150,000 clones, over 75% of them singletons. About this clone itself: The target antigen is unknown.

Study outcomes and limitations: One variant, a missense change in DCLRE1C, was linked in a later analysis to TCR beta V- and J-gene trimming. Later, an analysis found that common viral pathogens appeared to be linked with several of the most significant clusters. The study put some 150 TCR beta chains on its list as cytomegalovirus-associated.

Sequenced: PBMCs. The receptor was derived from a woman aged 18-35 years in good health and CMV-seronegative.

This CDR3 reads CASSREGQRLSGANVLTF. The CDR3 DNA follows: TGTGCCAGCAGCCGAGAGGGACAGCGCCTCTCTGGGGCCAACGTCCTGACTTTC. V is TRBV5-4 and J is TRBJ2-6; TRBD1 matches at 7 bases. With 4 bases clipped from V and 0 bases from J, the junction kept 10 bases outside the gene matches. Looked up from germline, CDR1 is SGHNT and CDR2 is YYREEE (reference sequence). CDR3 size: 18 residues.